Presented here are 23 T cell receptor beta chains from one specimen sequenced in a study of blood T cells in healthy people across ages. For the second PCR, which ran for about 7 to 12 cycles, a sample-barcoded 5' primer and a J-beta primer mix were used. From the 5' RACE reads, TCRdb called clonotypes with MiXCR, one entry per CDR3 protein. The sample lists 870,000 or so distinct CDR3 sequences, around 26% occurring once. Sequenced material: blood. The source of these receptors is a woman of 80 years or more in good health.

The V gene is TRBV7-6, the J gene TRBJ1-2, with D tentatively TRBD1 (6 bases). The germline V gene has CDR1 SGHVS and CDR2 FNYEAQ. Trimming left V 0 bases short and J 5 bases short, with 16 bases between. This CDR3 region has 16 residues. CDR3 bases: TGTGCCAGCAGCTTAGCCAGGGGAGTCCTGTCGTATGGCTACACCTTC. Translation: CASSLARGVLSYGYTF.

This clonotype was picked up a small number of times. The junction differs from germline at one of its ends, possibly a read error. The rearrangement links TRBV7-2 to TRBJ2-1; TRBD2 matches 14 bases. The germline gives CDR1 SGHTA, CDR2 FQGNSA. The CDR3 contains 15 residues. CDR3 nucleotide sequence: TGTGCCAGCAGCTCGGGACTAGCGGGGGACAATGGGCAGTTCTTC. This translates into CASSSGLAGDNGQFF.

This clonotype was seen only a few times. It may be a read error: a sequence one base away is much more abundant. The chain combines TRBV20-1 with TRBJ2-4; the D is unclear. The DNA end is more similar to TRBJ2-7, so the J call may be wrong. CDR1 DFQATT and CDR2 SNEGSKA come from the germline V gene (reference sequence). The CDR3 contains 11 residues. The DNA for the CDR3 is TGCAGTGCAGACGAGACCTACGAGCAGTACTTC. Encoded protein: CSADETYEQYF.

This clonotype showed up just a few times. The chain has TRBV6-2 or TRBV6-3 and TRBJ1-5; D unresolved. With 5 bases removed from V and 5 bases from J, the gap between germline ends came to 13 bases. The germline V gene encodes CDR1 MNHEY and CDR2 SVGEGT. The CDR3 has 14 amino acids. The CDR3 DNA reads as TGTGCCAGCAGTACAGTGTCGAGGGATCAGCCCCAGCATTTT. Translation: CASSTVSRDQPQHF.

In its sample, this clonotype was seen many times. This rearrangement joins TRBV10-3 to TRBJ2-3; D is possibly TRBD1 or TRBD2 (6 bases each). V was shortened by 4 bases and J by 3 bases, with 11 bases between the two germline ends. Germline-derived CDR1 and CDR2 are ENHRY and SYGVKD. CDR3 length: 14 amino acids. CDR3 sequence reads: CAISVGAGTDTQYF. CDR3 bases: TGTGCCATCAGTGTGGGGGCGGGGACAGATACGCAGTATTTT.

Turning to this clonotype: This may stem from a read error, because a much larger clone lies one nucleotide away. The chain uses TRBV12-3 or TRBV12-4 and TRBJ2-7; TRBD2 might be the D (6 bases). The CDR3 is 14 amino acids. V lost 4 bases, J lost 6 bases, and 16 bases lay in between. The CDR3 nucleotides are TGTGCCAGCAGTTGTGGGGCTTTGGGGGGCGAGCAGTACTTC. Translation: CASSCGALGGEQYF.

This clonotype was seen repeatedly, ten times or more. One end of the junction varies from germline; a read error may be responsible. The chain recombines TRBV11-2 with TRBJ1-1; the D is unclear. Germline assignment: CDR1 SGHAT and CDR2 FQNNGV. CDR3 length: 15 residues. This CDR3 is CASSVEGFMNTEAFF. CDR3 DNA sequence: TGTGCCAGCAGCGTAGAAGGGTTCATGAACACTGAAGCTTTCTTT.

The rearrangement joins TRBV10-3 to TRBJ2-1, with no clear D. V lost 11 bases to trimming and J lost 1 base, with 12 bases between them. This CDR3 is built from 13 residues. Germline-derived CDR1 and CDR2 are ENHRY and SYGVKD. CDR3 in amino acids: CAASGISYNEQFF. CDR3 nucleotides: TGTGCCGCCTCCGGAATTTCCTACAATGAGCAGTTCTTC.

In this sample, this clonotype turned up a few times. The chain joins TRBV10-3 to TRBJ2-7; D is undetermined. Germline V gene data show CDR1 as ENHRY and CDR2 as SYGVKD. V was clipped by 4 bases and J by 4 bases, with 8 bases between them. This CDR3 is built from 12 residues. The CDR3 DNA reads as TGTGCCATCAGTGCGAACAGATACGAGCAGTACTTC. It specifies CAISANRYEQYF.

This clonotype was counted many times. This sequence joins TRBV7-2 and TRBJ2-5, with 7 positions matching TRBD1. From germline, CDR1 is SGHTA and CDR2 FQGNSA. J was trimmed by 1 base and V by 4 bases; bases with no gene match: 3. The CDR3 is 14 residues long. The CDR3 DNA follows: TGTGCCAGCAGCTCGGGACAGTTCCAAGAGACCCAGTACTTC. This gives the protein CASSSGQFQETQYF.

The gene calls are TRBV2 and TRBJ2-5; D is possibly TRBD2 (6 bases). V lost 3 bases, J lost 2 bases, and 16 bases lay in between. This CDR3 region has 16 residues. Germline V lookup: CDR1 SNHLY, CDR2 FYNNEI. CDR3 loop: CASSDSGTGVQETQYF. The DNA for the CDR3 is TGTGCCAGCAGTGACTCTGGGACGGGGGTACAAGAGACCCAGTACTTC.

The J gene is TRBJ2-2, the V gene TRBV6-6; D is uncertain. Germline V lookup: CDR1 MNHNY, CDR2 SVGAGI (reference sequence). This CDR3 is 14 amino acids long. The ends were cut back, 6 bases at V and 5 bases at J, with 13 bases in the middle. The chain's CDR3 is CASRNEVRTGELFF. The CDR3 DNA reads as TGTGCCAGCAGAAATGAAGTGCGTACCGGGGAGCTGTTTTTT.

The J gene is TRBJ2-1, the V gene TRBV20-1; TRBD2 might be the D (6 bases). Germline CDR1 reads DFQATT; CDR2 reads SNEGSKA (reference sequence). V shed 6 bases and J shed 7 bases, with 19 bases lying between them. The CDR3 contains 14 residues. CDR3 DNA sequence: TGCAGTGCCCGCCGACCCGGGAGAGAAAATGAGCAGTTCTTC. It specifies CSARRPGRENEQFF.

This clonotype was seen a few times. The chain recombines TRBV2 with TRBJ1-2; 7 bases map to TRBD1. The germline V gene encodes CDR1 SNHLY and CDR2 FYNNEI. Trimming cost V 6 bases and J 4 bases; bases outside gene matches: 8. This CDR3 is built from 14 residues. Written as DNA, the CDR3 is TGTGCCAGCAGGGACCGGACAGGCAGCTATGGCTACACCTTC. Amino acids: CASRDRTGSYGYTF.

The table lists this clonotype with a few counts. The J gene is TRBJ1-1, the V gene TRBV18, with 8 bases that match TRBD1. Germline trimming cut 3 bases from V and 0 bases from J; bases unmatched to any gene: 6. This CDR3 comprises 16 residues. Germline V gene lookup returns CDR1 KGHSH and CDR2 LQKENI. This CDR3 is CASSPSLDRVNTEAFF. CDR3 in DNA: TGTGCCAGCTCACCCTCTTTGGACAGGGTGAACACTGAAGCTTTCTTT.

Many counts were recorded for this clonotype. This chain joins TRBV20-1 and TRBJ2-3, with 8 bases fitting TRBD2. Germline CDR1 DFQATT, CDR2 SNEGSKA (reference sequence). CDR3 length: 15 amino acids. J gave up 1 base and V 4 bases, and 7 bases lay outside the gene matches. DNA of the CDR3: TGCAGTGCTAAACGGACTAGCTCACGCACAGATACGCAGTATTTT. This sequence encodes CSAKRTSSRTDTQYF.

This clonotype was found once. The chain combines TRBV4-1 with TRBJ2-3, with D maybe TRBD2 (5 bases). This CDR3 has 20 residues. The V end was cut by 0 bases, the J end by 2 bases, with 24 bases between. CDR1 and CDR2 from the germline V gene are MGHRA and YSYEKL. CDR3 DNA sequence: TGCGCCAGCAGCCAAGATATCCTTACATATGGCGGGCCGATCACAGATACGCAGTATTTT. Amino acids: CASSQDILTYGGPITDTQYF.

The V gene is TRBV28, the J gene TRBJ2-2; no clear D. The CDR3 totals 12 residues. V shed 6 bases and J shed 9 bases, with 11 bases lying between them. Germline V CDR1 and CDR2: MDHEN, SYDVKM. CDR3 loop: CASRRDSRELFF. The DNA for the CDR3 is TGTGCCAGCAGGCGAGATTCCCGGGAGCTGTTTTTT.

This clonotype occurred many times. The chain uses TRBV29-1 and TRBJ1-4; 9 nucleotides line up with TRBD1. CDR1 and CDR2 (germline): SQVTM, ANQGSEA. The CDR3 is made up of 15 amino acids. After removal of 7 bases from V and 5 bases from J, the junction contained 11 bases not matched to a gene. The CDR3 sequence: CSALYSGTGNEKLFF. The CDR3 bases are TGCAGCGCACTCTACTCCGGGACAGGGAATGAAAAACTGTTTTTT.

This clonotype has at least ten counts. The chain combines TRBV20-1 with TRBJ2-4; 9 bases fit TRBD1. The V gene end was trimmed by 6 bases and the J gene end by 6 bases; junction bases not matched to a gene: 6. CDR1 and CDR2 (germline): DFQATT, SNEGSKA (reference sequence). The CDR3 covers 13 residues. The CDR3 here is CSAQGAMGNIQYF. The CDR3 DNA follows: TGCAGTGCACAGGGGGCTATGGGAAACATTCAGTACTTC.

V and J are TRBV18 and TRBJ1-6; 12 bases agree with TRBD1. CDR1 and CDR2 (germline): KGHSH, LQKENI. The CDR3 is 16 residues long. Losses at the gene ends were 3 bases for V and 9 bases for J; bases not matched to a gene: 6. The CDR3: CASSPTGQGASSPLHF. The CDR3 DNA reads as TGTGCCAGCTCACCGACGGGACAGGGGGCAAGTTCACCCCTCCACTTT. The full variable domain, its missing parts supplied by reference TRBV18 and TRBJ1-6, is NAGVMQNPRHLVRRRGQEARLRCSPMKGHSHVYWYRQLPEEGLKFMVYLQKENIIDESGMPKERFSAEFPKEGPSILRIQQVVRGDSAAYFCASSPTGQGASSPLHFGNGTRLTVT.

Only a few counts were recorded for this clonotype. This sequence joins TRBV20-1 and TRBJ2-5; D uncertain. The CDR3 totals 15 residues. Germline assignment: CDR1 DFQATT and CDR2 SNEGSKA (reference sequence). V dropped 6 bases and J dropped 11 bases, with 28 bases sitting between them. CDR3 DNA: TGCAGTGCCCATACTATGATCCCTGGAAAGGGTGAGCAGTACTTC. Its protein is CSAHTMIPGKGEQYF.

The CDR3: CASSLGPSGTGELFF. In DNA, the CDR3 is TGTGCCAGCAGCTTAGGGCCTAGCGGTACCGGGGAGCTGTTTTTT. The chain links TRBV7-2 to TRBJ2-2, with 7 bases matching TRBD2. Losses at the gene ends were 1 base for V and 5 bases for J; bases not matched to a gene: 4. CDR1 and CDR2 (germline): SGHTA, FQGNSA. This CDR3 comprises 15 residues.